This TCR beta chain originates from a study of CD8+CD57+ T cells in acquired aplastic anemia. Study information: DNA recovered from sorted CD4+ and CD8+ cells had a mean of about 3.5 ug.

V lost 5 bases to trimming and J lost 5 bases; unmatched junction nucleotides: 12. Germline assignment: CDR1 SGHDN and CDR2 FVKESK. This CDR3 spans 16 amino acids. Using genomic DNA as the template, TCR beta VDJ and CDR3 profiling was carried out. TCRdb used MiXCR to reprocess the reads, holding one entry per CDR3 protein. The sample carries a few hundred thousand distinct CDR3 sequences, about 56% recorded once. Worth noting for this clonotype: Its antigen is still unknown.

Regarding the study as a whole: Some 30 was the count of CD8+ CDR3 sequences that patients shared with controls. In CD8+ cells, Simpson's diversity showed no significant difference between patients and controls.

Sample: sorted CD4+, CD8+, or CD8+CD57+ T cells (not recorded which) from PBMCs. This clonotype was obtained from a human donor with severe aplastic anemia or a healthy control (not recorded which). V and J are TRBV14 and TRBJ1-1; 9 bases are a match to TRBD1. CDR3: CASSSRTGDLWTEAFF. The CDR3 DNA follows: TGTGCCAGCAGCTCCCGGACAGGGGACTTGTGGACTGAAGCTTTCTTT.